These 3 T cell receptor beta chains were all obtained from the same sample, sequenced in a study of blood T cells in healthy people across ages. Using a J-beta primer mix together with a sample-barcoded 5' primer, a second PCR was run for roughly 7 to 12 cycles. TCRdb re-derived calls from the 5' RACE reads in MiXCR, one entry per CDR3 protein. Found here are about 570,000 distinct CDR3 sequences, around 27% of them singletons; the top ten hold 3% to 4%. These data are also associated with another study on T cells of mothers and their children.

The sequenced sample was blood. The receptors shown here come from a boy aged 2-9 years in good health.

The chain employs TRBV7-6 and TRBJ2-5, with TRBD2 matching over 14 bases. The V and J ends lost 2 bases and 5 bases, in that order; junction bases with no gene match: 13. The CDR3 extends over 19 amino acids. Germline loops: CDR1 SGHVS, CDR2 FNYEAQ. DNA of the CDR3: TGTGCCAGCAGCTTAATAGGGCGCGGGACTAGCGGGAGTCGGGAGACCCAGTACTTC. Translated: CASSLIGRGTSGSRETQYF.

This clonotype was counted only a few times. The chain links TRBV7-9 to TRBJ1-1, with unresolved D. Per germline, CDR1 SEHNR and CDR2 FQNEAQ (reference sequence). The length of the CDR3 is 13 residues. Deletions cut 11 bases from V and 6 bases from J, with 19 bases between. The CDR3 coding sequence is TGTGCCGGACGTCAGTGGGAGAGCCCTGAAGCTTTCTTT. It specifies CAGRQWESPEAFF.

This clonotype was seen only a few times. V usage is TRBV18 and J usage is TRBJ2-7; 7 nucleotides agree with TRBD1. Germline lookup yields CDR1 KGHSH and CDR2 LQKENI. V shed 1 base and J 0 bases; nucleotides not matched to a gene: 3. The CDR3 runs 15 residues. This chain's CDR3 is CASSPLGTDSYEQYF. CDR3 DNA: TGTGCCAGCTCACCACTGGGGACAGACTCCTACGAGCAGTACTTC.